One sample yielded the 30 T cell receptor beta chains listed below, sequenced in a study of OX40 agonist ivuxolimab in advanced cancers. Profiled with immunoSEQ multiplex PCR; TCRdb holds only in-frame clones, not every one. The table has approximately 50,000 clones, more than 75% seen once. Sequenced material: CD4+ or CD8+ T cells sorted from blood, taken in a trial of the OX40 agonist ivuxolimab. The receptors were sampled from an adult with an advanced solid tumor such as melanoma, head and neck, liver or kidney cancer.

This clone has just one count. This chain connects TRBV14 to TRBJ2-5; a possible D gene is TRBD2 (6 bases). Germline V gives CDR1 SGHDN, CDR2 FVKESK. Trimming removed 6 bases at V and 1 base at J, with 18 bases between. The CDR3 runs 16 residues. The CDR3 coding sequence is TGTGCCAGCAGTCAACCAGGAGGGACGACCCAAGAGACCCAGTACTTC. Translation gives CASSQPGGTTQETQYF.

The rearrangement joins TRBV6-5 to TRBJ1-3; tentative D call: TRBD1 (5 bases). The CDR3 is 13 residues long. V lost 7 bases, J lost 5 bases, and 12 bases lay in between. Germline assignment: CDR1 MNHEY and CDR2 SVGAGI. The CDR3: CASTLGRRNTIYF. CDR3 nucleotide sequence: TGTGCCAGCACTCTGGGACGGAGAAACACCATATATTTT.

This clone was seen only once. This chain uses TRBV4-3 with TRBJ1-2; 11 nucleotides align to TRBD1. The germline V gene encodes CDR1 LGHNA and CDR2 YSLEER. V shed 2 bases and J 3 bases; nucleotides not matched to a gene: 11. The CDR3 contains 18 residues. The CDR3 sequence is CASSQRRGSGQGDYGYTF. The DNA of the CDR3 is TGCGCCAGCAGCCAAAGGAGGGGTTCGGGACAGGGGGACTATGGCTACACCTTC.

To note about this clone: The junction shows a germline mismatch at one end, possibly a read error. This chain joins TRBV6-1 and TRBJ2-1; D is tentatively TRBD1 or TRBD2 (6 bases each). The germline CDR1 and CDR2 sequences are MNHNS and SASEGT. The CDR3 sequence is 15 residues long. DNA for the CDR3: TGTGCCAGCAGTGAAGCGGCTCGGGGGCGCAATAAGCAGTTCTTC. As protein: CASSEAARGRNKQFF.

The chain couples TRBV10-1 to TRBJ2-3; 12 nucleotides line up with TRBD2. The germline V gene has CDR1 WNHNN and CDR2 SYGVQD (reference sequence). The junction had 5 bases not matched to a gene; V was cut back by 0 bases and J by 4 bases. This CDR3 contains 17 residues. CDR3 in amino acids: CASSESWTSGNADTQYF. CDR3 sequence (DNA): TGCGCCAGCAGTGAGTCTTGGACTAGCGGGAACGCAGATACGCAGTATTTT.

This sequence joins TRBV10-1 and TRBJ2-7; D is perhaps TRBD1 or TRBD2 (5 bases each). The germline V and J ends were trimmed by 6 bases and 2 bases, with 14 bases remaining between them. Germline V gene data show CDR1 as WNHNN and CDR2 as SYGVQD (reference sequence). This CDR3 region has 14 residues. CDR3 residues: CASSTGTEAYEQYF. CDR3 nucleotides: TGCGCCAGCAGCACCGGGACGGAAGCCTACGAGCAGTACTTC.

This clone was picked up a small number of times. V usage is TRBV7-2 and J usage is TRBJ2-5; 7 bases line up with TRBD2. The germline gives CDR1 SGHTA, CDR2 FQGNSA. This CDR3 region has 13 residues. V lost 7 bases and J lost 5; bases outside the gene matches: 7. The DNA of the CDR3 is TGTGCCAGCAATGCGGGGGTGCGGGAGACCCAGTACTTC. This translates into CASNAGVRETQYF.

The V gene is TRBV18, the J gene TRBJ2-7; weak D call: TRBD2 (6 bases). Trimming cost V 2 bases and J 3 bases, with 14 bases left between them. Looked up from germline, CDR1 is KGHSH and CDR2 is LQKENI. There are 15 residues in the CDR3. CDR3 sequence (DNA): TGTGCCAGCTCACCAGGTGGGGGGACCTACTACGAGCAGTACTTC. Translated: CASSPGGGTYYEQYF. The complete variable domain, with remaining parts taken from reference TRBV18 and TRBJ2-7, reads NAGVMQNPRHLVRRRGQEARLRCSPMKGHSHVYWYRQLPEEGLKFMVYLQKENIIDESGMPKERFSAEFPKEGPSILRIQQVVRGDSAAYFCASSPGGGTYYEQYFGPGTRLTVT.

By share, this clone ranks as medium-sized. This sequence joins TRBV14 and TRBJ2-3; unclear D gene. Germline values: CDR1 SGHDN, CDR2 FVKESK. V dropped 2 bases and J dropped 9 bases, with 9 bases sitting between them. The CDR3 is 12 residues long. The CDR3 loop reads CASSQSLTTQYF. As DNA, the CDR3 is TGTGCCAGCAGCCAAAGTCTCACCACGCAGTATTTT.

The genes are TRBV25-1 and TRBJ2-5; D uncertain. Germline-derived CDR1 and CDR2 are MGHDK and SYGVNS. Trimming pared 3 bases from V and 1 base from J, leaving 9 bases between. This CDR3 is built from 14 residues. The CDR3 loop is CASSDRKGQETQYF. DNA for the CDR3: TGTGCCAGCAGTGATAGGAAGGGCCAAGAGACCCAGTACTTC.

J is TRBJ2-7 and V is TRBV6-1; no clear D gene. Germline CDR1 is MNHNS and CDR2 is SASEGT. V lost 3 bases to trimming and J lost 0 bases, with 6 bases between them. CDR3 length: 13 residues. Here the CDR3 reads CASSEAPSYEQYF. The CDR3 DNA follows: TGTGCCAGCAGTGAGGCACCCTCCTACGAGCAGTACTTC.

This clone turned up a few times. The rearrangement links TRBV29-1 to TRBJ2-3; unclear D gene. Germline CDR1 is SQVTM and CDR2 is ANQGSEA. Trimming pared 6 bases from V and 1 base from J, leaving 14 bases between. CDR3 length: 14 residues. The CDR3 DNA sequence: TGCAGCGTGAACCTATCTGGAGGCACAGATACGCAGTATTTT. It specifies CSVNLSGGTDTQYF.

In DNA form, the CDR3 reads TGTGCCACCAGCGTTAGACAGGGGAGATTGACAGATACGCAGTATTTT. This translates into CATSVRQGRLTDTQYF. V and J are TRBV15 and TRBJ2-3, with 8 bases matching TRBD1. The CDR3 has 16 amino acids. Germline trimming cut 5 bases from V and 3 bases from J; bases unmatched to any gene: 10. Looked up from germline, CDR1 is LNHNV and CDR2 is YYDKDF (reference sequence). Full variable domain (rest looked up from reference TRBV15 and TRBJ2-3): DAMVIQNPRYQVTQFGKPVTLSCSQTLNHNVMYWYQQKSSQAPKLLFHYYDKDFNNEADTPDNFQSRRPNTSFCFLDIRSPGLGDTAMYLCATSVRQGRLTDTQYFGPGTRLTVL.

V is TRBV7-9 and J is TRBJ2-2; 8 bases match TRBD1. The CDR3 sequence is 15 residues long. Germline V gene sequence: CDR1 SEHNR, CDR2 FQNEAQ (reference sequence). V was clipped by 9 bases and J by 6 bases; unmatched bases: 12. This CDR3 reads CASRRGTGGPGELFF. For the CDR3, the DNA is TGTGCCAGTCGCCGGGGGACAGGAGGTCCCGGGGAGCTGTTTTTT.

The V gene is TRBV4-3, the J gene TRBJ2-3, with 11 nucleotides matching TRBD2. Germline lookup yields CDR1 LGHNA and CDR2 YSLEER. The CDR3 contains 15 residues. Trimming took 3 bases from V and 4 from J; bases not matched to a gene: 3. CDR3 coding DNA: TGCGCCAGCAGCCACCGTAGCGGGGGGGCAGATACGCAGTATTTT. It yields the protein CASSHRSGGADTQYF.

The V gene is TRBV7-2, the J gene TRBJ1-6; a possible D gene is TRBD1 (6 bases). The CDR3 has 15 residues. Trimming pared 5 bases from V and 5 bases from J, leaving 13 bases between. Germline assignment: CDR1 SGHTA and CDR2 FQGNSA. The CDR3 loop is CASSVRDTHNSPLHF. CDR3 sequence (DNA): TGTGCCAGCAGCGTCCGGGACACCCATAATTCACCCCTCCACTTT.

Written as DNA, the CDR3 is TGTGCCAGCAGCGAGAACAGGGGGCGCAGCTATGGCTACACCTTC. This encodes CASSENRGRSYGYTF. The chain joins TRBV9 to TRBJ1-2, with 9 positions matching TRBD1. V trimming: 3 bases; J trimming: 4 bases; junction bases outside the gene matches: 7. There are 15 residues in the CDR3. From germline, CDR1 is SGDLS and CDR2 YYNGEE.

This chain connects TRBV19 to TRBJ1-2; weak D call: TRBD1 (5 bases). CDR1 is LNHDA and CDR2 is SQIVND in the germline V gene (reference sequence). The CDR3 spans 14 residues. Trimming stripped 6 bases from V and 4 bases from J, with 15 bases between. CDR3 in DNA: TGTGCCAGTAGCCCGTGGGGGGGACTCTATGGCTACACCTTC. This gives the protein CASSPWGGLYGYTF.

The gene calls are TRBV6-1 and TRBJ1-5, with TRBD1 identical over 8 bases. The junction had 3 bases not matched to a gene; V was cut back by 8 bases and J by 0 bases. The CDR3 spans 14 residues. Per the germline V gene, CDR1 is MNHNS and CDR2 is SASEGT. CDR3 coding DNA: TGTGCCAGCCGGACAGGGTATAGCAATCAGCCCCAGCATTTT. Amino acids: CASRTGYSNQPQHF.

This clone has only a few counts. The V and J genes are TRBV7-9 and TRBJ1-5, with 7 bases matching TRBD1. The CDR3 runs 16 residues. Germline CDR1 is SEHNR and CDR2 is FQNEAQ (reference sequence). V gave up 5 bases and J gave up 6 bases; unmatched junction bases: 13. The chain's CDR3 is CASSASTEGAGQPQHF. CDR3 bases: TGTGCCAGCAGCGCCTCGACAGAGGGGGCTGGTCAGCCCCAGCATTTT.

The chain carries TRBV15 and TRBJ1-2; 11 bases line up with TRBD1. The CDR3 covers 15 residues. Trimming at V came to 1 base and at J to 8 bases, leaving 6 bases not matched to a gene. CDR1 is LNHNV, CDR2 YYDKDF, per germline (reference sequence). The CDR3 DNA sequence: TGTGCCACCAGCAGAGGTGGACAGGGGGCCGGGGGCTACACCTTC. This encodes CATSRGGQGAGGYTF.

This clone was seen a single time. The gene calls are TRBV5-1 and TRBJ2-5; no clear D gene. Germline V CDR1 and CDR2: SGHRS, YFSETQ. CDR3 length: 14 residues. Trimming shortened V by 0 bases and J by 1 base, and 7 bases separated the two germline ends. CDR3 region: CASSLGGLQETQYF. Written as DNA, the CDR3 is TGCGCCAGCAGCTTGGGAGGTCTCCAAGAGACCCAGTACTTC.

CDR3 amino acids: CASSRGTSGNREQYF. The CDR3 nucleotides read TGTGCCAGCAGCCGTGGGACTAGCGGGAATCGCGAGCAGTACTTC. This chain connects TRBV14 to TRBJ2-7; 13 bases agree with TRBD2. Per germline, CDR1 SGHDN and CDR2 FVKESK. The CDR3 consists of 15 residues. The junction had 6 bases not matched to a gene; V was cut back by 4 bases and J by 6 bases.

The CDR3 DNA sequence: TGTGCCAGCAGTTCCCGACTGAGGGGAACCTATGGCTACACCTTC. Its translation: CASSSRLRGTYGYTF. The chain recombines TRBV6-5 with TRBJ1-2; a weak D match, TRBD1 (5 bases). There are 15 residues in the CDR3. V was shortened by 4 bases and J by 4 bases, with 16 bases between the two germline ends. Germline CDR1 is MNHEY and CDR2 is SVGAGI.

This chain connects TRBV18 to TRBJ2-1, with D possibly matching TRBD2 (6 bases). This CDR3 comprises 14 residues. CDR1 KGHSH and CDR2 LQKENI come from the germline V gene. Between the trimmed V and J ends, which lost 3 bases and 7 bases, there was a span of 13 bases. The CDR3 DNA is TGTGCCAGCTCACCCTATGGACGGGGGAATGAGCAGTTCTTC. Protein: CASSPYGRGNEQFF. Based on the CDR3 plus reference TRBV18 and TRBJ2-1, the full variable domain is NAGVMQNPRHLVRRRGQEARLRCSPMKGHSHVYWYRQLPEEGLKFMVYLQKENIIDESGMPKERFSAEFPKEGPSILRIQQVVRGDSAAYFCASSPYGRGNEQFFGPGTRLTVL.

The rearrangement links TRBV5-1 to TRBJ1-2; D not certain. CDR3 length equals 12 residues. Trimming left V 7 bases short and J 8 bases short, with 15 bases between. The germline gives CDR1 SGHRS, CDR2 YFSETQ. The CDR3 DNA follows: TGCGCCAGCCAGGCCGAAAAAGAAGGCTACACCTTC. The encoded protein is CASQAEKEGYTF.

The chain couples TRBV18 to TRBJ2-2, with D hard to call. With 6 bases removed from V and 6 bases from J, the gap between germline ends came to 11 bases. The CDR3 contains 13 residues. Germline CDR1 is KGHSH and CDR2 is LQKENI. This CDR3 reads CASSPDGPGELFF. Here the CDR3 DNA reads TGTGCCAGCTCGCCGGACGGACCCGGGGAGCTGTTTTTT.

V and J are TRBV2 and TRBJ1-2, with D possibly TRBD1 on 5 matching bases. V shed 4 bases and J shed 8 bases, with 11 bases lying between them. Germline V gene data show CDR1 as SNHLY and CDR2 as FYNNEI. The CDR3 contains 12 residues. Written as DNA, the CDR3 is TGTGCCAGCAGTGGCCAGGGAGAGGGCTACACCTTC. Translation gives CASSGQGEGYTF.

This chain uses TRBV4-2 with TRBJ2-1, with TRBD2 matching 11 bases. CDR1 LGHNA and CDR2 YNFKEQ come from the germline V gene. The CDR3 length is 17 residues. V shed 2 bases, J shed 0 bases, and the junction held 3 bases outside the gene matches. CDR3: CASSQRLAGHSYNEQFF. The CDR3 DNA follows: TGTGCCAGCAGCCAACGACTAGCGGGACACTCCTACAATGAGCAGTTCTTC.

V and J are TRBV15 and TRBJ1-5; D is possibly TRBD1 (5 bases). Germline V gene data show CDR1 as LNHNV and CDR2 as YYDKDF (reference sequence). This CDR3 has 15 amino acids. V was clipped by 5 bases and J by 6 bases, with 17 bases between them. The CDR3 sequence is CATSSYAGGGQPQHF. The CDR3, as DNA: TGTGCCACCAGCTCCTACGCTGGGGGAGGTCAGCCCCAGCATTTT. Complete variable domain (other parts from reference TRBV15 and TRBJ1-5): DAMVIQNPRYQVTQFGKPVTLSCSQTLNHNVMYWYQQKSSQAPKLLFHYYDKDFNNEADTPDNFQSRRPNTSFCFLDIRSPGLGDTAMYLCATSSYAGGGQPQHFGDGTRLSIL.